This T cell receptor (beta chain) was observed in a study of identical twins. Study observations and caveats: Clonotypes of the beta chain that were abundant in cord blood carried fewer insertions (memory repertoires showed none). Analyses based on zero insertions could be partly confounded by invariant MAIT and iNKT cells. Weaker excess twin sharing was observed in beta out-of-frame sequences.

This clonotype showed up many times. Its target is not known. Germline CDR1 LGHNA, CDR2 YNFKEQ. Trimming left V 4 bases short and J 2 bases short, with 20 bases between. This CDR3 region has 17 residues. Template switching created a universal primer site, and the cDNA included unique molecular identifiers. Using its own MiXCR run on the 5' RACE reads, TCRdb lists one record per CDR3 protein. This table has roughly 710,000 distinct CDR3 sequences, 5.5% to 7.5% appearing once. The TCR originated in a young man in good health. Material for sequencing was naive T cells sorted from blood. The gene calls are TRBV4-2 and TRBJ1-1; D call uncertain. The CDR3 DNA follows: TGTGCCAGCAGCCCGCGGGAGGCCAGGAAACCCAACACTGAAGCTTTCTTT. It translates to CASSPREARKPNTEAFF.